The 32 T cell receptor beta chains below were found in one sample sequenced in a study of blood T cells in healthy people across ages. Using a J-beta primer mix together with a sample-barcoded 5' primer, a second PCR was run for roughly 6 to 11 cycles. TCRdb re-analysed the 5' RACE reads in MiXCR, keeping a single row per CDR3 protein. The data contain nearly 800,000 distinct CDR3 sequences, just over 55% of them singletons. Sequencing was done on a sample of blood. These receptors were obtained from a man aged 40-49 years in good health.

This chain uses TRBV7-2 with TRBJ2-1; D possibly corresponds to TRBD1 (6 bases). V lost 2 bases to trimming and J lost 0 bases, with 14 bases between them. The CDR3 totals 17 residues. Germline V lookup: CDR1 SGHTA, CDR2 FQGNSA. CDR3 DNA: TGTGCCAGCAGCTTATTTGCAGGGGCAGGCTCCTACAATGAGCAGTTCTTC. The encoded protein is CASSLFAGAGSYNEQFF.

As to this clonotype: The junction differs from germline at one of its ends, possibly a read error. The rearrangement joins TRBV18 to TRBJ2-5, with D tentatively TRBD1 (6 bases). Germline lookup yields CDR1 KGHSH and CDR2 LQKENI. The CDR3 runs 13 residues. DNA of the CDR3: TGCGCCAGCAGCCCGGACAGACAAGAGACCCAGTACTTC. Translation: CASSPDRQETQYF.

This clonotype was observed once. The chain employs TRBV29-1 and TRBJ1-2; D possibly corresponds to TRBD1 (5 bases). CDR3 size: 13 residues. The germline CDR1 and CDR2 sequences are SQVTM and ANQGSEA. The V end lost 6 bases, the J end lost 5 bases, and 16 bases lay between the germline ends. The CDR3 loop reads CSVTIGALYGYTF. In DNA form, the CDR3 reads TGCAGCGTAACGATAGGGGCCCTATATGGCTACACCTTC.

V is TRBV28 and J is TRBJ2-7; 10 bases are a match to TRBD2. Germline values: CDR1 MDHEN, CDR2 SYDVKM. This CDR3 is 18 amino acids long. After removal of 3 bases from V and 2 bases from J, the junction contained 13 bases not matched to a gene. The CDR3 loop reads CASSFLRTSGDPAYEQYF. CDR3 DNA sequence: TGTGCCAGCAGTTTCTTGAGGACTAGCGGAGATCCAGCCTACGAGCAGTACTTC. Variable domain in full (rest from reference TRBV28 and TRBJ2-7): DVKVTQSSRYLVKRTGEKVFLECVQDMDHENMFWYRQDPGLGLRLIYFSYDVKMKEKGDIPEGYSVSREKKERFSLILESASTNQTSMYLCASSFLRTSGDPAYEQYFGPGTRLTVT.

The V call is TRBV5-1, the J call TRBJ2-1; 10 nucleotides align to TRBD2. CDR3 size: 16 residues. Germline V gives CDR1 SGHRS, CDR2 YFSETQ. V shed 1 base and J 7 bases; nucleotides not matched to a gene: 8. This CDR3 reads CASSLRSSGRLNEQFF. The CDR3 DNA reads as TGCGCCAGCAGCTTGAGGTCTAGCGGGAGATTAAATGAGCAGTTCTTC.

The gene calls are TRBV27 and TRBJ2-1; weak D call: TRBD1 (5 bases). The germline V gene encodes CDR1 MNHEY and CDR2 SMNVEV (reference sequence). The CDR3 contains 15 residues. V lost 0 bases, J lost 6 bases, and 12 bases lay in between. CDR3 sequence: CASSLSGDGRNEQFF. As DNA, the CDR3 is TGTGCCAGCAGTTTATCAGGGGATGGTCGCAATGAGCAGTTCTTC.

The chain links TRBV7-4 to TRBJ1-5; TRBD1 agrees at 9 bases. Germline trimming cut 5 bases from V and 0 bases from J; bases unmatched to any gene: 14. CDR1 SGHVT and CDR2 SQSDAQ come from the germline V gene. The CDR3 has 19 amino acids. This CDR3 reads CASSVPGTGLKISNQPQHF. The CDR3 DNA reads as TGTGCCAGCAGCGTACCCGGGACAGGGCTCAAAATTAGCAATCAGCCCCAGCATTTT.

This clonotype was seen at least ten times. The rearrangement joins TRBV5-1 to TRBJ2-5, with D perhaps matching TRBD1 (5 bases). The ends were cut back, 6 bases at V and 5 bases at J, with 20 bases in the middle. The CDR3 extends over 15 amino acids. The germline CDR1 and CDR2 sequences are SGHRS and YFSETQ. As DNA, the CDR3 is TGCGCCAGCACGTATCTCGACTCTGGGGCGGAGACCCAGTACTTC. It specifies CASTYLDSGAETQYF.

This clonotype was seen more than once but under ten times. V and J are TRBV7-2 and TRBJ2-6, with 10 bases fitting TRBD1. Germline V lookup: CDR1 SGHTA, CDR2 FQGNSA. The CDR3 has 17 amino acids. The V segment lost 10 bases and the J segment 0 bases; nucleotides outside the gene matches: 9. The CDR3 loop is CAIQEGTGVSGANVLTF. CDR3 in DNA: TGTGCCATCCAGGAGGGGACAGGGGTCTCTGGGGCCAACGTCCTGACTTTC.

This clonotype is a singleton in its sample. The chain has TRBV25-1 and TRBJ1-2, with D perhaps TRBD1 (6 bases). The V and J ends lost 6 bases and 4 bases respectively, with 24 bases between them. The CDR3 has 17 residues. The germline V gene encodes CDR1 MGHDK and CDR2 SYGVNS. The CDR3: CASSRTWGGQDVYGYTF. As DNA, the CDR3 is TGTGCCAGCAGCCGCACATGGGGGGGACAAGACGTCTATGGCTACACCTTC.

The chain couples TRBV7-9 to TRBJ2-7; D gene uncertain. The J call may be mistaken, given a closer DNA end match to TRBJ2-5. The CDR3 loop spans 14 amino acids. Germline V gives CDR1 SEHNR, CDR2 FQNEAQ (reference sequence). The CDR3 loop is CASTPEWAYETQYF. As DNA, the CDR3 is TGTGCCAGCACCCCCGAGTGGGCTTATGAGACCCAGTACTTC.

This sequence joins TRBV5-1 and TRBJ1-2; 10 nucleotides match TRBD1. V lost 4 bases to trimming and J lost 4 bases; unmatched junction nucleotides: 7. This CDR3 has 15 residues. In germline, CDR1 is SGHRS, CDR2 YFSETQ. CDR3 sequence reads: CASSLGQGTSYGYTF. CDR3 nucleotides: TGCGCCAGCAGCCTGGGACAGGGGACAAGCTATGGCTACACCTTC.

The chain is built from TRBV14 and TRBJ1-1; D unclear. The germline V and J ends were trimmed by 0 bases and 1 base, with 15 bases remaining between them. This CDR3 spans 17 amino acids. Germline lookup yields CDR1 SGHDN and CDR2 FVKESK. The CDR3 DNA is TGTGCCAGCAGCCAAGAAAATAACTTCTGGGGGAACACTGAAGCTTTCTTT. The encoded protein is CASSQENNFWGNTEAFF.

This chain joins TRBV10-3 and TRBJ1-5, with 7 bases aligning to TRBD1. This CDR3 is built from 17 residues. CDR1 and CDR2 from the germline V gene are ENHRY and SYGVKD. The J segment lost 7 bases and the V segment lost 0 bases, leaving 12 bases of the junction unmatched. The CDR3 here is CAISESTGDSSEQPQHF. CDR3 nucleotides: TGTGCCATCAGTGAGTCCACAGGGGACAGCTCGGAGCAGCCCCAGCATTTT.

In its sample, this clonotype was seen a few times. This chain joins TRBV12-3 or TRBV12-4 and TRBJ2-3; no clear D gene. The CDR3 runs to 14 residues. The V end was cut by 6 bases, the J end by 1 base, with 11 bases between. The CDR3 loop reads CASRTPGRTDTQYF. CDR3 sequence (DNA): TGTGCCAGCAGAACACCCGGGCGCACAGATACGCAGTATTTT.

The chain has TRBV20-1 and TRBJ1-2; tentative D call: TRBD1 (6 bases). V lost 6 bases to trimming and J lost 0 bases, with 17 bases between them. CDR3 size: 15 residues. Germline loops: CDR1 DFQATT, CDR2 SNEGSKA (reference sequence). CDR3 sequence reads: CSAERGVGANYGYTF. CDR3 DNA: TGCAGTGCCGAGAGGGGGGTCGGAGCTAACTATGGCTACACCTTC.

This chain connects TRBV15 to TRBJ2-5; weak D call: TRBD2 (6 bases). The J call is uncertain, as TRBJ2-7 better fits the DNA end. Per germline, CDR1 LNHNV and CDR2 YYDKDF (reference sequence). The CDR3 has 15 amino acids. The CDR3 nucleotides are TGTGCCACCAGCGACGGCGGGGACGGCTTCTACGAGCAGTACTTC. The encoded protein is CATSDGGDGFYEQYF.

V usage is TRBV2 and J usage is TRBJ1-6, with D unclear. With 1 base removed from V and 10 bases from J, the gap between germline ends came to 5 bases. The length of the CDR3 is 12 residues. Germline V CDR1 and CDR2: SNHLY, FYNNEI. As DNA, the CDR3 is TGTGCCAGCAGTGAAGTAGCCTCACCCCTCCACTTT. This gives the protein CASSEVASPLHF.

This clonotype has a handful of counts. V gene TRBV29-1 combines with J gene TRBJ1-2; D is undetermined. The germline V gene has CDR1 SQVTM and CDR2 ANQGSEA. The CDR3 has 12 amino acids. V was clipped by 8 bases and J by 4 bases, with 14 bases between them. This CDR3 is CSSRVNSYGYTF. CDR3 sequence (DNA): TGCAGCTCCCGGGTGAACAGCTATGGCTACACCTTC.

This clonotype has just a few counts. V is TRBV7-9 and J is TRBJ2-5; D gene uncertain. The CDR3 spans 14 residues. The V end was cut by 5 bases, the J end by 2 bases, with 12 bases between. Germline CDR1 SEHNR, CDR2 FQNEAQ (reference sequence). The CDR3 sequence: CASSPPGIQETQYF. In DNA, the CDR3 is TGTGCCAGCAGCCCCCCGGGCATACAAGAGACCCAGTACTTC.

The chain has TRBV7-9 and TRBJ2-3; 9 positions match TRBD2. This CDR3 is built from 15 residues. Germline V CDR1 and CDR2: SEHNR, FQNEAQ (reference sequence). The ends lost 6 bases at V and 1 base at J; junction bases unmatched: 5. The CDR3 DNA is TGTGCCAGCAGTAGAAGGACTAGCGGCACAGATACGCAGTATTTT. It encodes CASSRRTSGTDTQYF.

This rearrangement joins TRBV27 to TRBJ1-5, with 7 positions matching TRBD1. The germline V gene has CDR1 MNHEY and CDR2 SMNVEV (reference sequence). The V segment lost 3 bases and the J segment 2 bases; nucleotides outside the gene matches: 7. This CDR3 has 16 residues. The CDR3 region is CASSFGPGGGNQPQHF. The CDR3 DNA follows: TGTGCCAGCAGTTTCGGCCCAGGGGGAGGCAATCAGCCCCAGCATTTT.

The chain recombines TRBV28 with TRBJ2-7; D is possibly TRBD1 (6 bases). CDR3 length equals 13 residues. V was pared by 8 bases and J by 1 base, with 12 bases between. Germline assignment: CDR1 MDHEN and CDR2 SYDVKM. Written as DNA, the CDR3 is TGTGCCAGCCATGACGGGACATCCTACGAGCAGTACTTC. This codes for CASHDGTSYEQYF.

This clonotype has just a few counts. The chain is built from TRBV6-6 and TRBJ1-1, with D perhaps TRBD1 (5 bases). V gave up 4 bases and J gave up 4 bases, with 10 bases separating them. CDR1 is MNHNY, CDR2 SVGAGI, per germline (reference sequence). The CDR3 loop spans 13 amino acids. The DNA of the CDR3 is TGTGCCAGCAGTTCAGGGATGAGCACTGAAGCTTTCTTT. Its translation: CASSSGMSTEAFF.

The CDR3 coding sequence is TGCGCCAGCAGCCAAGGGGGCGGGACCAGTTACGAGCAGTACTTC. This translates into CASSQGGGTSYEQYF. The gene calls are TRBV4-1 and TRBJ2-5; the D gene is possibly TRBD2 (6 bases). The J call may not be correct, given that the DNA end is closer to TRBJ2-7. Per the germline V gene, CDR1 is MGHRA and CDR2 is YSYEKL. The CDR3 runs to 15 residues.

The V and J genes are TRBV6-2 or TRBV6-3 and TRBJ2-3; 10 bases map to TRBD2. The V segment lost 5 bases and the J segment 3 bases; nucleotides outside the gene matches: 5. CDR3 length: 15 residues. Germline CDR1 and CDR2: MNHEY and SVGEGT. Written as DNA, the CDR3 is TGTGCCAGCAGTAGAACTAGCGGGGCAACAGATACGCAGTATTTT. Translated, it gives CASSRTSGATDTQYF.

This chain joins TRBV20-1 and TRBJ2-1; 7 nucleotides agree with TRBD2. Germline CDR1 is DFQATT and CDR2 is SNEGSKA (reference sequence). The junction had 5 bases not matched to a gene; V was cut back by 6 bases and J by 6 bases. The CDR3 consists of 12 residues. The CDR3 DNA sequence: TGCAGTGCCCAGCGGGGAAGCAATGAGCAGTTCTTC. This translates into CSAQRGSNEQFF.

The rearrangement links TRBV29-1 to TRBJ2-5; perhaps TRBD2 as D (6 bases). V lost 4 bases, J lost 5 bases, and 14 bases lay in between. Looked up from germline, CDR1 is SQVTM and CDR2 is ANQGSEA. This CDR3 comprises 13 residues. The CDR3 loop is CSVVGGVGETQYF. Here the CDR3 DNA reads TGCAGCGTTGTAGGAGGGGTCGGGGAGACCCAGTACTTC. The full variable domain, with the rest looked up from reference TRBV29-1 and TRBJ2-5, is SAVISQKPSRDICQRGTSLTIQCQVDSQVTMMFWYRQQPGQSLTLIATANQGSEATYESGFVIDKFPISRPNLTFSTLTVSNMSPEDSSIYLCSVVGGVGETQYFGPGTRLLVL.

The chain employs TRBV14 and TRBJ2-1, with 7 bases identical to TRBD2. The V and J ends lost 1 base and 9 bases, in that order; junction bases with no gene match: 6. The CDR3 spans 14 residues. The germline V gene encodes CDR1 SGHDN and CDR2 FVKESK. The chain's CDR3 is CASSQVGGTSEQFF. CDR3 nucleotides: TGTGCCAGCAGCCAAGTGGGAGGGACTTCTGAGCAGTTCTTC.

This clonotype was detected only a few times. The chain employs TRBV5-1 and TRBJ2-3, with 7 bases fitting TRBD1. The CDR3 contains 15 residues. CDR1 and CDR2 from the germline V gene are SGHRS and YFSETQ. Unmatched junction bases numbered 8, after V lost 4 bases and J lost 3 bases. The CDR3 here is CASSVGGIGTDTQYF. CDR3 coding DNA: TGCGCCAGCAGCGTAGGGGGCATAGGGACAGATACGCAGTATTTT.

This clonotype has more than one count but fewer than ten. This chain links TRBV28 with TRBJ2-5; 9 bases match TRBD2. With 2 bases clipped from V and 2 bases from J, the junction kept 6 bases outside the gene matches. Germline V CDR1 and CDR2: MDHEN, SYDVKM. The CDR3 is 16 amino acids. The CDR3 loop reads CASSLVGTSKQETQYF. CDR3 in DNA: TGTGCCAGCAGTTTAGTAGGGACTAGCAAACAAGAGACCCAGTACTTC.

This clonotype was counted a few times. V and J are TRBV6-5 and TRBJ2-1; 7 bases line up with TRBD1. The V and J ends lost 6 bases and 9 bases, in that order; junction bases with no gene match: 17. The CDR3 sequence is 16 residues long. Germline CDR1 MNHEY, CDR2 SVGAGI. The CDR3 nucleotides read TGTGCCAGCAGCTACCCCGGGACAGCCGATAAGGGTGAGCAGTTCTTC. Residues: CASSYPGTADKGEQFF.